Below, 31 T cell receptor beta chains from the same sample are listed, as sequenced in a study of shared clonotypes between healthy human individuals. Sequenced by immunoSEQ multiplex PCR; TCRdb stores in-frame clones only, minus some. The sample lists fewer than 1.8 million clones; about 98.5% were seen once. Specimen: naive CD4+ T cells sorted from blood. Indicated subset: CD45RA+ positively selected. Receptors were obtained from a man younger than 40 in good health.

The chain couples TRBV7-9 to TRBJ2-7, with 10 bases fitting TRBD2. V lost 5 bases, J lost 4 bases, and 8 bases stayed unmatched. The CDR3 consists of 15 residues. Germline-derived CDR1 and CDR2 are SEHNR and FQNEAQ (reference sequence). CDR3 in DNA: TGTGCCAGCAGCCCCTCAGCGGGAGGGTCTTACGAGCAGTACTTC. Translated: CASSPSAGGSYEQYF.

This clone was seen just once. The J gene is TRBJ2-6, the V gene TRBV7-2; TRBD1 agrees at 8 bases. With V trimmed by 6 bases and J by 0 bases, 7 bases remained unmatched. Germline V gives CDR1 SGHTA, CDR2 FQGNSA. CDR3 size: 17 residues. The DNA for the CDR3 is TGTGCCAGCAGTTTCGGACAGGGACACTCTGGGGCCAACGTCCTGACTTTC. This sequence encodes CASSFGQGHSGANVLTF.

The rearrangement joins TRBV5-1 to TRBJ2-1; D not resolved. In germline, CDR1 is SGHRS, CDR2 YFSETQ. The V end lost 3 bases, the J end lost 0 bases, and 19 bases lay between the germline ends. The CDR3 is made up of 18 amino acids. DNA for the CDR3: TGCGCCAGCAGCTCCAAAACCACCCAGGTGAGCTCCTACAATGAGCAGTTCTTC. This encodes CASSSKTTQVSSYNEQFF.

The chain combines TRBV28 with TRBJ1-2; D is uncertain. V dropped 6 bases and J dropped 3 bases, with 11 bases sitting between them. This CDR3 is built from 13 residues. Germline V lookup: CDR1 MDHEN, CDR2 SYDVKM. The chain's CDR3 is CASRKGQDYGYTF. CDR3 coding DNA: TGTGCCAGCAGAAAAGGTCAGGACTATGGCTACACCTTC.

This chain connects TRBV19 to TRBJ2-2, with D possibly matching TRBD2 (7 bases). This CDR3 is 16 amino acids long. CDR1 and CDR2 (germline): LNHDA, SQIVND (reference sequence). The V gene lost 5 bases and the J gene lost 7 bases, with 20 bases spanning the gap. CDR3 sequence reads: CASSPRGAKGSGELFF. The CDR3 DNA reads as TGTGCCAGTAGTCCTCGGGGGGCTAAGGGGAGCGGGGAGCTGTTTTTT.

The chain links TRBV11-3 to TRBJ2-1; 8 bases are a match to TRBD1. V trimming: 5 bases; J trimming: 5 bases; junction bases outside the gene matches: 11. The CDR3 has 16 residues. Germline values: CDR1 SGHNT, CDR2 YENEEA. The CDR3 DNA reads TGTGCCAGCAGCCGGCAGGAGGGACAGGTCAACAATGAGCAGTTCTTC. Translating gives CASSRQEGQVNNEQFF.

This chain joins TRBV27 and TRBJ1-2; D unresolved. The V end was cut by 4 bases, the J end by 2 bases, with 11 bases between. CDR3 length equals 14 residues. Per the germline V gene, CDR1 is MNHEY and CDR2 is SMNVEV (reference sequence). The CDR3: CASSYAGLNYGYTF. CDR3 nucleotide sequence: TGTGCCAGCAGTTATGCGGGTCTGAACTATGGCTACACCTTC.

The chain is built from TRBV19 and TRBJ1-1; a possible D gene is TRBD1 (5 bases). V was clipped by 6 bases and J by 11 bases, with 16 bases between them. The V gene's germline CDR1 is LNHDA and CDR2 SQIVND (reference sequence). This CDR3 region has 12 residues. The DNA for the CDR3 is TGTGCCAGTAGATCAGGGAGGTTTGACGCTTTCTTT. This sequence encodes CASRSGRFDAFF. Full variable domain (remainder filled in from reference TRBV19 and TRBJ1-1): DGGITQSPKYLFRKEGQNVTLSCEQNLNHDAMYWYRQDPGQGLRLIYYSQIVNDFQKGDIAEGYSVSREKKESFPLTVTSAQKNPTAFYLCASRSGRFDAFFGQGTRLTVV.

The chain joins TRBV18 to TRBJ2-1, with TRBD2 matching 13 bases. Germline-derived CDR1 and CDR2 are KGHSH and LQKENI. The junction had 7 bases not matched to a gene; V was cut back by 2 bases and J by 12 bases. The CDR3 consists of 15 residues. The CDR3 loop reads CASSPTGTSGIMQFF. In nucleotides, the CDR3 is TGTGCCAGCTCACCAACCGGGACTAGCGGGATCATGCAGTTCTTC.

DNA for the CDR3: TGTGCCAGCAGCTTAAACGGGGGGGCTATTAAGTCTGAAGCTTTCTTT. Residues: CASSLNGGAIKSEAFF. This sequence joins TRBV7-8 and TRBJ1-1; possibly TRBD1 for D (6 bases). This CDR3 spans 16 amino acids. The germline gives CDR1 SGHVS, CDR2 FQNEAQ. V was cut by 2 bases and J by 6 bases, with 19 bases left in between.

CDR3: CASSNPEDYGYTF. The CDR3 DNA follows: TGTGCCAGCAGTAACCCTGAGGACTATGGCTACACCTTC. The chain uses TRBV6-5 and TRBJ1-2; D remains unclear. The CDR3 is 13 amino acids. CDR1 and CDR2 (germline): MNHEY, SVGAGI. The V end was cut by 5 bases, the J end by 3 bases, with 10 bases between.

This clone came up once. This chain uses TRBV6-1 with TRBJ2-7; 8 bases align to TRBD2. Germline V gives CDR1 MNHNS, CDR2 SASEGT. The CDR3 runs to 15 residues. After removal of 4 bases from V and 0 bases from J, the junction contained 5 bases not matched to a gene. Here the CDR3 reads CASSGPAGVSYEQYF. The CDR3 DNA sequence: TGTGCCAGCAGTGGTCCAGCGGGAGTCTCCTACGAGCAGTACTTC.

The chain is built from TRBV5-1 and TRBJ2-5; 7 bases are a match to TRBD1. V was pared by 4 bases and J by 3 bases, with 9 bases of the junction left unmatched. The CDR3 has 15 residues. The germline CDR1 and CDR2 sequences are SGHRS and YFSETQ. In nucleotides, the CDR3 is TGCGCCAGCAGCGTCCCCGGGACAGTGGAAGAGACCCAGTACTTC. As protein: CASSVPGTVEETQYF.

This rearrangement joins TRBV18 to TRBJ2-6; D is possibly TRBD1 (6 bases). The CDR3 is made up of 16 amino acids. Germline V gene sequence: CDR1 KGHSH, CDR2 LQKENI. With 4 bases removed from V and 4 bases from J, the gap between germline ends came to 14 bases. In DNA form, the CDR3 reads TGTGCCAGCTCACGCGACCGGGACACCGGGGCCAACGTCCTGACTTTC. Its translation is CASSRDRDTGANVLTF.

In its sample, this clone was seen a few times. V is TRBV10-1 and J is TRBJ2-3; D unresolved. Germline CDR1 reads WNHNN; CDR2 reads SYGVQD (reference sequence). The length of the CDR3 is 14 residues. The V end lost 0 bases, the J end lost 6 bases, and 10 bases lay between the germline ends. CDR3 sequence reads: CASSESTWDDTQYF. The DNA of the CDR3 is TGCGCCAGCAGTGAGTCGACATGGGATGATACGCAGTATTTT.

The chain carries TRBV6-1 and TRBJ2-1; D is possibly TRBD1 or TRBD2 (5 bases each). Germline lookup yields CDR1 MNHNS and CDR2 SASEGT. Trimming stripped 0 bases from V and 11 bases from J, with 11 bases between. This CDR3 comprises 13 residues. In nucleotides, the CDR3 is TGTGCCAGCAGTGAAGCTGGGGACGGGAAGCAGTTCTTC. Amino acid sequence: CASSEAGDGKQFF.

This clone was observed a single time. V is TRBV7-3 and J is TRBJ2-7, with TRBD2 identical over 9 bases. V was pared by 5 bases and J by 4 bases, with 12 bases of the junction left unmatched. Germline V lookup: CDR1 SGHTA, CDR2 FQGTGA. The CDR3 has 16 amino acids. Here the CDR3 reads CASSQDSGRESYEQYF. For the CDR3, the DNA is TGTGCCAGCAGCCAAGATAGCGGGAGAGAAAGTTACGAGCAGTACTTC.

This sequence joins TRBV29-1 and TRBJ2-5, with 8 bases fitting TRBD1. V trimming: 7 bases; J trimming: 5 bases; junction bases outside the gene matches: 15. The length of the CDR3 is 15 residues. Germline V gene lookup returns CDR1 SQVTM and CDR2 ANQGSEA. In DNA form, the CDR3 reads TGCAGCGCTCCCTGGCAGGGGGCAAGATGGGAGACCCAGTACTTC. Its translation is CSAPWQGARWETQYF.

Here the CDR3 reads CAWRQGSVYTF. CDR3 sequence (DNA): TGTGCCTGGAGGCAGGGTAGCGTCTACACCTTC. V and J are TRBV30 and TRBJ1-2; TRBD1 is a possible D gene (5 bases). Trimming cost V 3 bases and J 10 bases, with 12 bases left between them. The CDR3 covers 11 residues. Germline V gives CDR1 GTSNPN, CDR2 SVGIG (reference sequence).

This chain joins TRBV19 and TRBJ2-7; 7 positions agree with TRBD2. CDR1 is LNHDA, CDR2 SQIVND, per germline (reference sequence). This CDR3 spans 15 amino acids. Germline trimming cut 7 bases from V and 0 bases from J; bases unmatched to any gene: 9. CDR3 DNA sequence: TGTGCCAGTACTACCGGGGGAGGGACCTCCTACGAGCAGTACTTC. Its protein is CASTTGGGTSYEQYF.

Only one count was recorded for this clone. This sequence joins TRBV5-1 and TRBJ2-1, with a tentative D call TRBD2 (6 bases). Between the trimmed V and J ends, which lost 5 bases and 9 bases, there was a span of 18 bases. Germline CDR1 SGHRS, CDR2 YFSETQ. The CDR3 covers 14 residues. Written as DNA, the CDR3 is TGCGCCAGCAGTCGGGACTCGCAAGGAGGTGAGCAGTTCTTC. It is translated as CASSRDSQGGEQFF.

The chain joins TRBV5-1 to TRBJ1-3, with TRBD1 identical over 7 bases. V was clipped by 4 bases and J by 0 bases; unmatched bases: 7. Germline V gene data show CDR1 as SGHRS and CDR2 as YFSETQ. This CDR3 comprises 16 residues. The CDR3: CASSRGTAGSGNTIYF. The DNA for the CDR3 is TGCGCCAGCAGCCGTGGGACAGCCGGCTCTGGAAACACCATATATTTT.

This chain uses TRBV7-2 with TRBJ1-1; unclear D gene. Germline CDR1 is SGHTA and CDR2 is FQGNSA. This CDR3 region has 14 residues. The V and J ends lost 1 base and 7 bases respectively, with 13 bases between them. The CDR3 spells CASSLDLPAGEAFF. The CDR3 DNA follows: TGTGCCAGCAGCTTAGATCTACCCGCCGGTGAAGCTTTCTTT. Complete variable domain (other parts from reference TRBV7-2 and TRBJ1-1): GAGVSQSPSNKVTEKGKDVELRCDPISGHTALYWYRQSLGQGLEFLIYFQGNSAPDKSGLPSDRFSAERTGGSVSTLTIQRTQQEDSAVYLCASSLDLPAGEAFFGQGTRLTVV.

This clone was observed a single time. The V call is TRBV29-1, the J call TRBJ1-2, with no clear D. The V end lost 7 bases, the J end lost 6 bases, and 15 bases lay between the germline ends. Per germline, CDR1 SQVTM and CDR2 ANQGSEA. The CDR3 runs 12 residues. The CDR3 sequence is CSAVTLDDGYTF. The CDR3 DNA is TGCAGCGCCGTGACCCTCGATGATGGCTACACCTTC.

The V call is TRBV15, the J call TRBJ2-7, with D possibly called TRBD1 or TRBD2 (6 bases each). V lost 0 bases and J lost 4, with 13 bases in between. Germline CDR1 reads LNHNV; CDR2 reads YYDKDF (reference sequence). The CDR3 extends over 15 amino acids. The DNA for the CDR3 is TGTGCCACCAGCAGAGATAGGGGGGTCGCGTACGAGCAGTACTTC. Residues: CATSRDRGVAYEQYF.

The rearrangement uses TRBV5-4 and TRBJ2-1, with unresolved D. Germline V gene data show CDR1 as SGHNT and CDR2 as YYREEE (reference sequence). The V end lost 4 bases, the J end lost 8 bases, and 13 bases lay between the germline ends. The CDR3 has 13 residues. The DNA for the CDR3 is TGTGCCAGCAGCCCCAGGCCTGGCGATGAGCAGTTCTTC. Translating gives CASSPRPGDEQFF.

The J gene is TRBJ2-7, the V gene TRBV10-1, with TRBD1 matching over 11 bases. Germline V gene data show CDR1 as WNHNN and CDR2 as SYGVQD (reference sequence). J gave up 4 bases and V 0 bases, and 5 bases lay outside the gene matches. The CDR3 loop spans 16 amino acids. CDR3 bases: TGCGCCAGCAGTGAGTCCCGGGGACAGGGGGGTTACGAGCAGTACTTC. Protein: CASSESRGQGGYEQYF.

The V call is TRBV28, the J call TRBJ2-7; TRBD2 aligns across 8 bases. The junction had 10 bases not matched to a gene; V was cut back by 3 bases and J by 6 bases. The CDR3 loop spans 15 amino acids. Germline-derived CDR1 and CDR2 are MDHEN and SYDVKM. The CDR3 DNA is TGTGCCAGCAGTTTTCGCGGGAGGTGGTTCACCGAGCAGTACTTC. Its protein is CASSFRGRWFTEQYF.

A note on this clone: Germline is not matched at one junction end, which may reflect a read error. The chain links TRBV7-9 to TRBJ2-3, with 7 bases lining up with TRBD2. The CDR3 spans 11 residues. The germline gives CDR1 SEHNR, CDR2 FQNEAQ (reference sequence). CDR3 sequence (DNA): TGTGCCAGCAGCCGCGGACTAGTCCTGGCTTTT. Its protein is CASSRGLVLAF.

This chain uses TRBV18 with TRBJ2-2; tentative D call: TRBD1 (5 bases). The CDR3 loop spans 16 amino acids. V gave up 2 bases and J gave up 1 base, with 11 bases separating them. Germline values: CDR1 KGHSH, CDR2 LQKENI. The CDR3 loop is CASSPLTTGNTGELFF. CDR3 in DNA: TGTGCCAGCTCACCATTGACAACAGGGAACACCGGGGAGCTGTTTTTT.

This sequence joins TRBV21-1 and TRBJ2-7; the DNA was not used to check the table's D call, TRBD2. TRBV21-1 is described as a pseudogene. The CDR3 runs to 17 residues. The CDR3, as DNA: TGTGCCAGCAGAGCAATTCCCTGGACGGACTCCTTGGACGAGCAGTACTTC. This codes for CASRAIPWTDSLDEQYF.